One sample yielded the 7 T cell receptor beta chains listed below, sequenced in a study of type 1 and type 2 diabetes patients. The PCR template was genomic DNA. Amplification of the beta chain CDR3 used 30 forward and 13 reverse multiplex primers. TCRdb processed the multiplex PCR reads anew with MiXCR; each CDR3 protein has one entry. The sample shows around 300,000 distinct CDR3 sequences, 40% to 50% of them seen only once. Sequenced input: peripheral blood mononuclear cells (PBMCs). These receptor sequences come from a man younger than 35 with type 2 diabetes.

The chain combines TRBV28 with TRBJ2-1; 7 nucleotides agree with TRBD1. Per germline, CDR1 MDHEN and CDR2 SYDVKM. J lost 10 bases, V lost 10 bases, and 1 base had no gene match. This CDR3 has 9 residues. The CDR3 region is CATGGEQFF. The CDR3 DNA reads TGTGCCACAGGGGGAGAGCAGTTCTTC.

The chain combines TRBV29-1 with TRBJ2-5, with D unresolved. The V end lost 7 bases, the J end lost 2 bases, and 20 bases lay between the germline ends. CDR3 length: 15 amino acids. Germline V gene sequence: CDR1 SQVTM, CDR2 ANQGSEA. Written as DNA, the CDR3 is TGCAGCGGGGCCCGGATAGGTCGTGGGCAAGAGACCCAGTACTTC. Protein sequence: CSGARIGRGQETQYF.

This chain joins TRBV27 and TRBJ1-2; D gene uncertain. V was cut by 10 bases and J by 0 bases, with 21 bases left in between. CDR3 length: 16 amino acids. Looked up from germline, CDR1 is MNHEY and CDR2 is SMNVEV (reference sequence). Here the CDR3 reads CATYRPGHTSNYGYTF. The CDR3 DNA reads TGTGCCACCTATAGGCCCGGGCATACTTCTAACTATGGCTACACCTTC.

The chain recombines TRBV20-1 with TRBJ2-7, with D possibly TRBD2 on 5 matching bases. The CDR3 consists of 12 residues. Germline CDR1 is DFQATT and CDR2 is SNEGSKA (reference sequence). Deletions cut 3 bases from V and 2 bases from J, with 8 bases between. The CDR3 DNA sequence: TGCAGTGCTAGCCCCGGGGCCTACGAGCAGTACTTC. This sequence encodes CSASPGAYEQYF.

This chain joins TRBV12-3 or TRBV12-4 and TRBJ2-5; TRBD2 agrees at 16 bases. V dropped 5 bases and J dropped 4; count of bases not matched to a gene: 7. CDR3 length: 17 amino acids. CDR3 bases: TGTGCCAGCAGTCAGGGACTAGCGGGAGGGAGCCTAGAGACCCAGTACTTC. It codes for CASSQGLAGGSLETQYF.

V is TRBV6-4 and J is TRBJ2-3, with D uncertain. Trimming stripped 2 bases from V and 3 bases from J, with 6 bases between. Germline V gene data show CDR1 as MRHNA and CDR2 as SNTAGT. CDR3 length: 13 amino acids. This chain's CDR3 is CASSDQATDTQYF. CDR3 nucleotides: TGTGCCAGCAGTGACCAGGCTACAGATACGCAGTATTTT.

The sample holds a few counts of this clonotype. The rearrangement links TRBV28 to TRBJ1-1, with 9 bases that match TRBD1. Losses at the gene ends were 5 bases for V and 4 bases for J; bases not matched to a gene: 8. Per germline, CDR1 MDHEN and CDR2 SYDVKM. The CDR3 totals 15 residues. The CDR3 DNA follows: TGTGCCAGCAGTGCCCTGAGACAGGGGGGCACTGAAGCTTTCTTT. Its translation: CASSALRQGGTEAFF.